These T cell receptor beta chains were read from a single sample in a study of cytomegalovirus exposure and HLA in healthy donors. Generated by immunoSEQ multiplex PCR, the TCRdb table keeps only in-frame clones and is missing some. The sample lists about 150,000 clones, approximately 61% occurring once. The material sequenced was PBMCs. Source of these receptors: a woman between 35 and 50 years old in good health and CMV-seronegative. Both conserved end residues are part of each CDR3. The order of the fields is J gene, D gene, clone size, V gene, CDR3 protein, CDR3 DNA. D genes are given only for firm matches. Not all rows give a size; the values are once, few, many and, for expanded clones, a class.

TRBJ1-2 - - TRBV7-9 CASSLDGKGGYTF TGTGCCAGCAGCTTAGACGGGAAAGGGGGCTACACCTTC
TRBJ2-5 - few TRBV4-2 CASSQGIQGKETQYF TGTGCCAGCAGCCAAGGTATCCAGGGTAAAGAGACCCAGTACTTC
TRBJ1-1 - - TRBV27 CASSLEGRNTEAFF TGTGCCAGCAGTTTGGAAGGGAGAAACACTGAAGCTTTCTTT
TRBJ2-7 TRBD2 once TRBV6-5 CASSLPSGGYEQYF TGTGCCAGCAGTTTGCCTAGCGGGGGGTACGAGCAGTACTTC
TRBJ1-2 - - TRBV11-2 CASTLGELGTKGPVRGYTF TGTGCCAGCACCTTAGGCGAATTAGGGACAAAGGGTCCCGTTCGGGGCTACACCTTC
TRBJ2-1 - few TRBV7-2 CASSLELPQFF TGTGCCAGCAGCTTAGAACTACCTCAGTTCTTC
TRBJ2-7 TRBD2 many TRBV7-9 CASSLSGGLYYEQYF TGTGCCAGCAGCTTAAGCGGGGGGCTGTACTACGAGCAGTACTTC
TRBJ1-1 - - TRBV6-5 CASSMGLGVGTEAFF TGTGCCAGCAGTATGGGACTGGGGGTGGGCACTGAAGCTTTCTTT
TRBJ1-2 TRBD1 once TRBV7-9 CASSRTGVIDYGYTF TGTGCCAGCAGCCGCACAGGGGTGATCGACTATGGCTACACCTTC
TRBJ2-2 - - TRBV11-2 CASSPLSNRANTGELFF TGTGCCAGCAGCCCCCTATCCAACAGGGCCAACACCGGGGAGCTGTTTTTT
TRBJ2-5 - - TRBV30 CAWSPREGFLGETQYF TGTGCCTGGAGTCCCAGGGAAGGCTTTCTAGGAGAGACCCAGTACTTC
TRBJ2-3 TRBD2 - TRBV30 CAWSPLAGGPIRQYF TGTGCCTGGAGTCCCCTAGCGGGGGGGCCCATCAGGCAGTATTTT
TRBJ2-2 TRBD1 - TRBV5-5 CASSSGQGNTGELFF TGTGCCAGCAGCTCGGGACAGGGGAACACCGGGGAGCTGTTTTTT
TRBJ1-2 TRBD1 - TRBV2 CASSVQGGGYGYTF TGTGCCAGCAGTGTTCAAGGGGGCGGCTATGGCTACACCTTC
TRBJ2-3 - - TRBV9 CASSVDLGGGTFNTDTQYF TGTGCCAGCAGCGTAGACCTAGGGGGAGGGACATTTAACACAGATACGCAGTATTTT
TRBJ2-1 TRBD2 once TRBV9 CASSAGLAGYNEQFF TGTGCCAGCAGCGCCGGCCTAGCGGGATACAATGAGCAGTTCTTC
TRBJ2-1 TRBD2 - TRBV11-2 CASSGHPGTSGGIYNEQFF TGTGCCAGCAGCGGACATCCCGGGACTAGCGGGGGAATTTACAATGAGCAGTTCTTC
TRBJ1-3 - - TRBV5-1 CASSFSGAGNTIYF TGCGCCAGCAGCTTCTCAGGGGCTGGAAACACCATATATTTT
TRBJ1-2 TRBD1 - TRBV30 CAWSAGQDYGYTF TGTGCCTGGAGCGCCGGACAGGACTATGGCTACACCTTC
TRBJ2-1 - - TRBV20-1 CSARGEGQFF TGCAGTGCCCGGGGTGAGGGGCAGTTCTTC
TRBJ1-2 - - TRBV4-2 CASSQDAGSKSGYTF TGTGCCAGCAGCCAAGATGCAGGGTCGAAGAGCGGCTACACCTTC
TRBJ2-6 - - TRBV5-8 CASSHRVRSGANVLTF TGTGCCAGCAGTCACAGGGTTAGGTCTGGGGCCAACGTCCTGACTTTC
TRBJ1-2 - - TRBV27 CASSFGANYGYTF TGTGCCAGCAGTTTCGGAGCTAACTATGGCTACACCTTC
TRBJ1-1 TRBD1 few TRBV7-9 CASSPGQGIGAFF TGTGCCAGCAGCCCGGGACAGGGGATTGGAGCTTTCTTT
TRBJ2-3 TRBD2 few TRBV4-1 CASSPGGGFGTDTQYF TGCGCCAGCAGCCCGGGGGGAGGATTTGGCACAGATACGCAGTATTTT
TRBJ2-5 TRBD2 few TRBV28 CASSSNHDSGGARETQYF TGTGCCAGCAGTTCAAACCACGATAGCGGGGGGGCCCGGGAGACCCAGTACTTC
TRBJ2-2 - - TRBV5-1 CASSPTANTGELFF TGCGCCAGCAGCCCGACAGCGAACACCGGGGAGCTGTTTTTT
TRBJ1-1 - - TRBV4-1 CASSPGTFMNTEAFF TGCGCCAGCAGCCCCGGGACATTCATGAACACTGAAGCTTTCTTT
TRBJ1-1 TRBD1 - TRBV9 CASSVGTGIGAEAFF TGTGCCAGCAGCGTCGGGACAGGGATAGGGGCTGAAGCTTTCTTT
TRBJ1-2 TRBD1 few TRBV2 CATSTGLSYGYTF TGTGCCACCTCGACAGGGCTAAGCTATGGCTACACCTTC
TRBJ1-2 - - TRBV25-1 CASSEGVGEVTF TGTGCCAGCAGTGAAGGGGTAGGGGAAGTCACCTTC
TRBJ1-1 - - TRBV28 CASSGRAANTEAFF TGTGCCAGCTCCGGGAGGGCAGCCAACACTGAAGCTTTCTTT
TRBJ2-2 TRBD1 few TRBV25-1 CASCDRGPDTGELFF TGTGCCAGCTGTGACAGGGGGCCGGACACCGGGGAGCTGTTTTTT
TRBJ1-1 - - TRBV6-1 CASSPRSPTIEAFF TGTGCCAGCAGTCCACGATCACCAACTATTGAAGCTTTCTTT
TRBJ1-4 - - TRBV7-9 CASSLGTGQEKLFF TGTGCCAGCAGCTTAGGCACAGGGCAGGAAAAACTGTTTTTT